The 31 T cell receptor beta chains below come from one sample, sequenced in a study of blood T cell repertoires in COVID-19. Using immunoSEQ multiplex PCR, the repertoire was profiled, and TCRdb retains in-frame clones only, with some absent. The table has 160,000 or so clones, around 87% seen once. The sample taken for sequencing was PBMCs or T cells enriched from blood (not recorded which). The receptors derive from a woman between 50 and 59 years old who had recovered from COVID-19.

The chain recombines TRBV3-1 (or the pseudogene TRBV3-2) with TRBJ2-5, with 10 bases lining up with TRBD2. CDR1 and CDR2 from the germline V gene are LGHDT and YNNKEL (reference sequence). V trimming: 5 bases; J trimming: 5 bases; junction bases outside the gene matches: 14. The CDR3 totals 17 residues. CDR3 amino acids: CASSFQRGGMFGETQYF. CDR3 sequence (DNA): TGTGCCAGCAGCTTTCAGCGGGGGGGCATGTTCGGGGAGACCCAGTACTTC.

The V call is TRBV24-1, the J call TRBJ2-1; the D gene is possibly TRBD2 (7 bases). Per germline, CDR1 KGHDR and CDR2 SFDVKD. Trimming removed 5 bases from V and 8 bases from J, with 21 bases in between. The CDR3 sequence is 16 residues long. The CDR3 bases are TGTGCCACCAGTGCCATTTTCCCCCGGGGGGCAGATGAGCAGTTCTTC. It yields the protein CATSAIFPRGADEQFF.

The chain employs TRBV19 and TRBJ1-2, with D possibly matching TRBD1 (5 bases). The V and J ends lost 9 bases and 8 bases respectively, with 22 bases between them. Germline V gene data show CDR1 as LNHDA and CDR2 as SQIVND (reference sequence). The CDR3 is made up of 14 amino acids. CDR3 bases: TGTGCCAGCCTAATTAATCCCGGGGGGTACGGCTACACCTTC. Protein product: CASLINPGGYGYTF. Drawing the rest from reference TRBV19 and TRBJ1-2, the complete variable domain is DGGITQSPKYLFRKEGQNVTLSCEQNLNHDAMYWYRQDPGQGLRLIYYSQIVNDFQKGDIAEGYSVSREKKESFPLTVTSAQKNPTAFYLCASLINPGGYGYTFGSGTRLTVV.

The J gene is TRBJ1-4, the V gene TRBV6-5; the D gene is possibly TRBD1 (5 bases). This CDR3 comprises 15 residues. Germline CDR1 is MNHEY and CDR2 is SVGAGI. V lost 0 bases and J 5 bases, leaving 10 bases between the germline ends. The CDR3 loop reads CASSYSPGRNEKLFF. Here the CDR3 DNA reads TGTGCCAGCAGTTACTCGCCAGGGAGGAATGAAAAACTGTTTTTT.

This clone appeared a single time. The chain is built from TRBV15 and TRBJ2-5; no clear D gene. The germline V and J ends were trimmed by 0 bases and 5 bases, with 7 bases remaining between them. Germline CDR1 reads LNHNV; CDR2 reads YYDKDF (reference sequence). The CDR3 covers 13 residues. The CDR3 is CATSRDLSETQYF. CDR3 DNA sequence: TGTGCCACCAGCAGAGATTTATCGGAGACCCAGTACTTC.

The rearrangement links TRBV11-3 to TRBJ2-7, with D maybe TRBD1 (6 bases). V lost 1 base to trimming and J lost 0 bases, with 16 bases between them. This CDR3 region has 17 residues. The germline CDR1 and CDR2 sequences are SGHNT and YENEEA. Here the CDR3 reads CASSLGGPGQLSYEQYF. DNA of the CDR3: TGTGCCAGCAGCTTAGGGGGTCCCGGACAGCTCTCCTACGAGCAGTACTTC.

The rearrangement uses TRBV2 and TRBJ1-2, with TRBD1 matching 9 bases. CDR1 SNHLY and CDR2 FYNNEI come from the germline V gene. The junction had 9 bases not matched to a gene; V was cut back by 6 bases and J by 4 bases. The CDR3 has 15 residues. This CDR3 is CASRGRDRASYGYTF. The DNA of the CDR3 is TGTGCCAGCAGGGGCCGGGACAGGGCCTCCTATGGCTACACCTTC.

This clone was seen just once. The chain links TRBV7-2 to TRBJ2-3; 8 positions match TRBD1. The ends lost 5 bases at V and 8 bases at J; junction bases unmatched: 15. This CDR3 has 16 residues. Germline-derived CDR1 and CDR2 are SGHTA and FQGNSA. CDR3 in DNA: TGTGCCAGCAGCCGGAAACAGGGGGGCCGTTCGGGTACGCAGTATTTT. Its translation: CASSRKQGGRSGTQYF.

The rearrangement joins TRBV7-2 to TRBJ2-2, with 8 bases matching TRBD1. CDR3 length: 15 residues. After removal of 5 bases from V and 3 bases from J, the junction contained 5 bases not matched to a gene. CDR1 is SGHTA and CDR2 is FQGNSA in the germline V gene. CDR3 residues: CASSEGQAYTGELFF. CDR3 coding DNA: TGTGCCAGCAGCGAGGGACAGGCCTACACCGGGGAGCTGTTTTTT. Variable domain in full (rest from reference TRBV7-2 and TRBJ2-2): GAGVSQSPSNKVTEKGKDVELRCDPISGHTALYWYRQSLGQGLEFLIYFQGNSAPDKSGLPSDRFSAERTGGSVSTLTIQRTQQEDSAVYLCASSEGQAYTGELFFGEGSRLTVL.

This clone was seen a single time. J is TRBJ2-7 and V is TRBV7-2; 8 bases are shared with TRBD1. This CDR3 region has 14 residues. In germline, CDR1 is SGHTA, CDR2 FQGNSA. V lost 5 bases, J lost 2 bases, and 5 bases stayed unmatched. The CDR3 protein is CASSQTGVAYEQYF. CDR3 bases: TGTGCCAGCAGCCAGACAGGGGTGGCCTACGAGCAGTACTTC.

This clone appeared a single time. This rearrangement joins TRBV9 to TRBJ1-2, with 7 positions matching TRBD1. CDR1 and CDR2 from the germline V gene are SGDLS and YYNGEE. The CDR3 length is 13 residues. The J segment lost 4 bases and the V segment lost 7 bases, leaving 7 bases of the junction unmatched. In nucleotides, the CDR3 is TGTGCCAGCTCGGGACAGTGGGGCTATGGCTACACCTTC. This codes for CASSGQWGYGYTF.

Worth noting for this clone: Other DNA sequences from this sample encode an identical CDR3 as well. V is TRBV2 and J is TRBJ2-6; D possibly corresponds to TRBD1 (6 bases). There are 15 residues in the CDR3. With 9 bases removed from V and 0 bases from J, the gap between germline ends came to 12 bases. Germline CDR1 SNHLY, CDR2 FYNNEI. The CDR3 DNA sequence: TGTGCCAGACAACAGGGCCACTCTGGGGCCAACGTCCTGACTTTC. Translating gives CARQQGHSGANVLTF. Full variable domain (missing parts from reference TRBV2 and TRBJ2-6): EPEVTQTPSHQVTQMGQEVILRCVPISNHLYFYWYRQILGQKVEFLVSFYNNEISEKSEIFDDQFSVERPDGSNFTLKIRSTKLEDSAMYFCARQQGHSGANVLTFGAGSRLTVL.

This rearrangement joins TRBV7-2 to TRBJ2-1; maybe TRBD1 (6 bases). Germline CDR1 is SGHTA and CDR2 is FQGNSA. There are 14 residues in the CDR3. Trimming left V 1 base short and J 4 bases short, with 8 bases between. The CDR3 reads CASSLGGGYNEQFF. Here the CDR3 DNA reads TGTGCCAGCAGCTTAGGAGGGGGTTACAATGAGCAGTTCTTC. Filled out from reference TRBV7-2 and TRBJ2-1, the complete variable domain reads GAGVSQSPSNKVTEKGKDVELRCDPISGHTALYWYRQSLGQGLEFLIYFQGNSAPDKSGLPSDRFSAERTGGSVSTLTIQRTQQEDSAVYLCASSLGGGYNEQFFGPGTRLTVL.

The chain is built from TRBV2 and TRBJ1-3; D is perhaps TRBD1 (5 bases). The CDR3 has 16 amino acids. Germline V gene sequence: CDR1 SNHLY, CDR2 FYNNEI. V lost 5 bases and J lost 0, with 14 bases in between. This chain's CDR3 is CASSPRRGISGNTIYF. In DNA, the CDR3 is TGTGCCAGCAGTCCTCGGCGGGGGATCTCTGGAAACACCATATATTTT.

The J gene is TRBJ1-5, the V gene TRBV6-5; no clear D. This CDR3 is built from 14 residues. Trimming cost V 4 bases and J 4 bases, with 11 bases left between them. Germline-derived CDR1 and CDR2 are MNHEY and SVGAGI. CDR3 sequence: CASSSGGKNQPQHF. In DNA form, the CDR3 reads TGTGCCAGCAGTTCGGGCGGGAAAAATCAGCCCCAGCATTTT.

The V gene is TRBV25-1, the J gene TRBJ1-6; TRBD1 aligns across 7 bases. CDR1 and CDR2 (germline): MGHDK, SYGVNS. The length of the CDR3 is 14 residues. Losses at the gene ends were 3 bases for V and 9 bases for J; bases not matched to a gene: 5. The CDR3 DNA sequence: TGTGCCAGCAGTGAGATTACAGGGGTTTCACCCCTCCACTTT. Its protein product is CASSEITGVSPLHF.

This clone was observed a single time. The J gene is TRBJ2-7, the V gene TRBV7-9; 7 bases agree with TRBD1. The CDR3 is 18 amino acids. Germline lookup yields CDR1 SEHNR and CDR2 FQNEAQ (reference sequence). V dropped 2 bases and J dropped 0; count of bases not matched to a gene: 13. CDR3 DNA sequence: TGTGCCAGCAGCTTAAACCCTCTTCAACAGGGGATCTCCTACGAGCAGTACTTC. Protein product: CASSLNPLQQGISYEQYF.

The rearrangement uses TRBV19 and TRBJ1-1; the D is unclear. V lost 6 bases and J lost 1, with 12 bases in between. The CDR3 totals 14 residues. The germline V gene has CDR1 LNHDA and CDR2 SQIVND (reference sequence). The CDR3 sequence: CASSHRTQNTEAFF. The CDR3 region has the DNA TGTGCCAGTAGCCATAGAACCCAGAACACTGAAGCTTTCTTT. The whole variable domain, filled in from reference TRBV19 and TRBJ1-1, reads DGGITQSPKYLFRKEGQNVTLSCEQNLNHDAMYWYRQDPGQGLRLIYYSQIVNDFQKGDIAEGYSVSREKKESFPLTVTSAQKNPTAFYLCASSHRTQNTEAFFGQGTRLTVV.

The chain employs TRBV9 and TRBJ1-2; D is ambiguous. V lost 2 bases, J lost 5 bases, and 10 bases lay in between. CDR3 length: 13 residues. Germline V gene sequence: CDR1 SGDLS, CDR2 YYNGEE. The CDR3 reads CASSVALSYGYTF. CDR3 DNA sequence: TGTGCCAGCAGCGTCGCACTGTCGTATGGCTACACCTTC.

Here the CDR3 reads CASSYLRLRGELFF. Written as DNA, the CDR3 is TGCGCCAGCAGCTATCTCAGGTTACGGGGGGAGCTGTTTTTT. The chain has TRBV5-1 and TRBJ2-2; D remains unclear. The CDR3 consists of 14 residues. The germline V gene encodes CDR1 SGHRS and CDR2 YFSETQ. Trimming took 3 bases from V and 8 from J, leaving 14 bases between them.

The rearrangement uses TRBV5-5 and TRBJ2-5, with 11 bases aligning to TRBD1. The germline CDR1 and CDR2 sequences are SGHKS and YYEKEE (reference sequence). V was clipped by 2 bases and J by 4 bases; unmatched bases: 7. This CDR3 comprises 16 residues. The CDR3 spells CASSFVGQGDLETQYF. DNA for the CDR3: TGTGCCAGCAGCTTTGTGGGACAGGGGGATCTAGAGACCCAGTACTTC.

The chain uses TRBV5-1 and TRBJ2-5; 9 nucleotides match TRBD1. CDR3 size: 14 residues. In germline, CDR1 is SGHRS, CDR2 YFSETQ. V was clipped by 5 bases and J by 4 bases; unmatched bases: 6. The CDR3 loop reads CASRPGTGPETQYF. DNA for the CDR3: TGCGCCAGCAGACCCGGGACAGGGCCAGAGACCCAGTACTTC.

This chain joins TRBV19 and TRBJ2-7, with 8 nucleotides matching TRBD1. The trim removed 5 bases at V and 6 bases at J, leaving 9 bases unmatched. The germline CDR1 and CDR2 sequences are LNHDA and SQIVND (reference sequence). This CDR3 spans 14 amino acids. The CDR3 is CASSVQGGFVEQYF. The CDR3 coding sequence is TGTGCCAGTAGTGTACAGGGGGGTTTCGTCGAGCAGTACTTC.

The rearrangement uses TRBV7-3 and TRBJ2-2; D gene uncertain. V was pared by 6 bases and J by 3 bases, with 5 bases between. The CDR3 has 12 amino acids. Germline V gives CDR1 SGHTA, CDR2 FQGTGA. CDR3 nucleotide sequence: TGTGCCAGCAGAATCGACACCGGGGAGCTGTTTTTT. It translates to CASRIDTGELFF.

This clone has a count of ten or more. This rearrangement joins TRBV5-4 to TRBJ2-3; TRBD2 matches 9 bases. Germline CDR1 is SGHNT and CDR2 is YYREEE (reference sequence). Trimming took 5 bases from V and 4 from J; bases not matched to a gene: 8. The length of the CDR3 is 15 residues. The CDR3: CASRPRGGPPDTQYF. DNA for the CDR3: TGTGCCAGCAGACCGCGGGGGGGCCCGCCAGATACGCAGTATTTT.

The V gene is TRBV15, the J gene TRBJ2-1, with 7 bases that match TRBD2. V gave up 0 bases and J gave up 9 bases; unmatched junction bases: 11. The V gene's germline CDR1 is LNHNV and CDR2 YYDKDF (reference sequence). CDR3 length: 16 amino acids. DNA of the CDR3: TGTGCCACCAGCAGAGATTGGGGGGGAGCGGTTGGTGAGCAGTTCTTC. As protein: CATSRDWGGAVGEQFF. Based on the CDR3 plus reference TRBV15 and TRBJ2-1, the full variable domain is DAMVIQNPRYQVTQFGKPVTLSCSQTLNHNVMYWYQQKSSQAPKLLFHYYDKDFNNEADTPDNFQSRRPNTSFCFLDIRSPGLGDTAMYLCATSRDWGGAVGEQFFGPGTRLTVL.

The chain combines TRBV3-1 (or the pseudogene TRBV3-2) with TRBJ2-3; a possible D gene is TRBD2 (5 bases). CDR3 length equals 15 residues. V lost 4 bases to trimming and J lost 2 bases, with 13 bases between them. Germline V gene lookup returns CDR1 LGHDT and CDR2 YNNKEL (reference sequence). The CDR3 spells CASSPPGTYTDTQYF. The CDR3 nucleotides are TGTGCCAGCAGCCCCCCGGGAACCTACACAGATACGCAGTATTTT.

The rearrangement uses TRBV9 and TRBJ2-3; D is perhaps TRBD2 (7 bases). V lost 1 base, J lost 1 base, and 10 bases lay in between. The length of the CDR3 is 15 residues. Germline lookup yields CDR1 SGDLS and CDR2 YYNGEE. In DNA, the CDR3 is TGTGCCAGCAGCGTATTAGGGGGGGGCACAGATACGCAGTATTTT. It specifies CASSVLGGGTDTQYF.

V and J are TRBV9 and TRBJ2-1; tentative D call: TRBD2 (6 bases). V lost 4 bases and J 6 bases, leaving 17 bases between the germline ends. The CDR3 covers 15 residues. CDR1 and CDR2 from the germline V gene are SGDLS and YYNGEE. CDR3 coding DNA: TGTGCCAGCAGCCAAGGGCGGGGCCGTGGCAATGAGCAGTTCTTC. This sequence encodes CASSQGRGRGNEQFF.

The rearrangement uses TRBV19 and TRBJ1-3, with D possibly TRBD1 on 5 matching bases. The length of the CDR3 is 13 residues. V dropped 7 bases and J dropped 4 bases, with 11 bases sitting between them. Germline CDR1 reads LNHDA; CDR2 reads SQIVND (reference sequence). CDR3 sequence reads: CASTLRQGNTIYF. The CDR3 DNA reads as TGTGCCAGTACCCTTCGACAGGGAAACACCATATATTTT.

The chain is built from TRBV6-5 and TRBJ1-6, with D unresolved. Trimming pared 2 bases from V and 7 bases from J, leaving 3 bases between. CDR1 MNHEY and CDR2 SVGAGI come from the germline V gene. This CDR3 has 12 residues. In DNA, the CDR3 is TGTGCCAGCAGTTACGAGAATTCACCCCTCCACTTT. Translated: CASSYENSPLHF.